This passage covers 3 T cell receptor beta chains from one sample sequenced in a study of blood T cell repertoires in COVID-19. Sequenced by immunoSEQ multiplex PCR; TCRdb stores in-frame clones only, minus some. The repertoire has roughly 190,000 clones, 65% to 85% of them found once; the top ten carry under 3%. Sequencing was done on a sample of peripheral blood. These receptor sequences come from a human donor with acute or convalescent COVID-19. The donor label of this sample is uncertain.

The J gene is TRBJ2-3, the V gene TRBV9; 8 nucleotides match TRBD2. Trimming at V came to 0 bases and at J to 0 bases, leaving 12 bases not matched to a gene. Germline lookup yields CDR1 SGDLS and CDR2 YYNGEE. The CDR3 sequence is 19 residues long. CDR3 protein: CASSVGGREGTSSTDTQYF. The CDR3, as DNA: TGTGCCAGCAGCGTAGGGGGACGGGAGGGCACCTCTAGCACAGATACGCAGTATTTT.

The V call is TRBV11-3, the J call TRBJ2-6, with 8 positions matching TRBD1. There are 15 residues in the CDR3. From germline, CDR1 is SGHNT and CDR2 YENEEA. V trimming: 5 bases; J trimming: 2 bases; junction bases outside the gene matches: 2. This CDR3 is CASSTRGPGANVLTF. The CDR3 region has the DNA TGTGCCAGCAGCACCAGGGGGCCTGGGGCCAACGTCCTGACTTTC.

The V gene is TRBV15, the J gene TRBJ2-1; 8 bases line up with TRBD2. J was trimmed by 8 bases and V by 0 bases; bases with no gene match: 6. The CDR3 consists of 15 residues. Germline V gene sequence: CDR1 LNHNV, CDR2 YYDKDF (reference sequence). The CDR3 region is CATSRERAGADEQFF. The CDR3 DNA is TGTGCCACCAGCAGAGAAAGAGCGGGAGCTGATGAGCAGTTCTTC.